This record covers a single T cell receptor (beta chain). Seattle patient enrollment occurred during active infection, with longitudinal follow-up thereafter. The CDR3 spans 15 residues. V was clipped by 4 bases and J by 1 base, with 12 bases between them. CDR1 and CDR2 (germline): KGHDR, SFDVKD. Under the authors' procedure: Amplification with reference gene primers provided the estimates of nucleated cell counts. Assay used: immunoSEQ multiplex PCR; TCRdb lists only in-frame clones, some missing. From that table come the V and J calls and clone size; the DNA was used to work out D and trimming. The sample shows about 500,000 clones, 80% to 90% of them seen only once. The record originates from a study of blood T cell repertoires in COVID-19. Study background: T cells, B-cell-depleted T cells, or PBMCs provided the cDNA or gDNA that served as material.

This TCR came from a man aged 18 to 30 with COVID-19, enrolled during active disease. The sequencing sample was made of peripheral blood. The gene calls are TRBV24-1 and TRBJ2-5, with D unresolved. Here the CDR3 DNA reads TGTGCCACCAGTGACCCTAGGATACCCCAAGAGACCCAGTACTTC. It is translated as CATSDPRIPQETQYF.